A selection of T cell receptor beta chains follows, all from one sample in a study of cytomegalovirus exposure and HLA in healthy donors. Sequencing used immunoSEQ multiplex PCR; TCRdb keeps in-frame clones, though not all of them. The table includes about 160,000 clones, approximately 80% detected once. The sequencing sample was made of PBMCs. All receptors derive from a woman younger than 35 in good health and CMV-seronegative. The CDR3 runs from the conserved cysteine through the conserved F or W. D genes are given only for firm matches. Clone size, where shown, is once, few, many, or a class for clones that have expanded.

D,V,size,J,DNA,CDR3
-,TRBV4-2,-,TRBJ2-7,TGTGCCAGCAAAGGTAGCGGACTTTACGAGCAGTACTTC,CASKGSGLYEQYF
-,TRBV6-6,-,TRBJ2-7,TGTGCCAGCAGTTACCTCCCGACTAAGGGCTACGAGCAGTACTTC,CASSYLPTKGYEQYF
-,TRBV6-5,-,TRBJ1-1,TGTGCCAGCAGCCCCCCGGGGGTACGATACACTGAAGCTTTCTTT,CASSPPGVRYTEAFF
TRBD1,TRBV10-2,-,TRBJ2-5,TGCGCCAGCAGCAGGGGGCCGGGGGAGACCCAGTACTTC,CASSRGPGETQYF
TRBD1,TRBV28,-,TRBJ2-3,TGTGCCAGCAGGGGACAGGGGGAGGCAGATACGCAGTATTTT,CASRGQGEADTQYF
-,TRBV4-1,-,TRBJ1-4,TGCGCCAGCAGCTGGGTCCTGCGGAATGAAAAACTGTTTTTT,CASSWVLRNEKLFF
TRBD1,TRBV29-1,once,TRBJ1-5,TGCAGCGTTTGGACAGGGAGTGATCAGCCCCAGCATTTT,CSVWTGSDQPQHF
TRBD1,TRBV5-1,-,TRBJ2-1,TGCGCCAGCAGCTTGGACCCGACAGGGGGCGCGGATGAGCAGTTCTTC,CASSLDPTGGADEQFF
TRBD2,TRBV27,once,TRBJ2-1,TGTGCCAGCAGTTCGGGGGGAGGGTGGGGGAATGAGCAGTTCTTC,CASSSGGGWGNEQFF
TRBD1,TRBV2,-,TRBJ1-1,TGTGCCAGCAGTGTCCCCTCGACCGGGACAGGGGGATCTCTGGGGGCTGAAGCTTTCTTT,CASSVPSTGTGGSLGAEAFF
-,TRBV21-1,few,TRBJ2-7,TGTGCCAGCAGCGTCGTCAGGGATTCCTACGAGCAGTACTTC,CASSVVRDSYEQYF
-,TRBV4-1,-,TRBJ2-7,TGCGCCAGCAGCCAAGGCCCGAGTCGGCAGGGCTCTAGCGAGCAGTACTTC,CASSQGPSRQGSSEQYF
TRBD2,TRBV7-9,-,TRBJ2-1,TGTGCCAGCAGCGAGGTCCAGGGACTAGCGGGACTCAATGAGCAGTTCTTC,CASSEVQGLAGLNEQFF
TRBD2,TRBV11-2,once,TRBJ2-1,TGTGCCAGCAGCTATAGCGGGAGCCGAGGCAATGAGCAGTTCTTC,CASSYSGSRGNEQFF
-,TRBV6-1,-,TRBJ2-7,TGTGCCAGCAGGAACCTTATCGGGAAAGAGCAGTACTTC,CASRNLIGKEQYF
-,TRBV11-3,-,TRBJ2-5,TGTGCCAGTTTCTCTAGCGCATTGAGAGAGACCCAGTACTTC,CASFSSALRETQYF
-,TRBV5-5,-,TRBJ1-3,TGTGCCAGCAGCTTAACAGGATCCTCTGGAAACACCATATATTTT,CASSLTGSSGNTIYF
-,TRBV19,-,TRBJ2-7,TGTGCCAGTAGTATACAAACGACTACGGGAGAAAGGTCCTACGAGCAGTACTTC,CASSIQTTTGERSYEQYF
TRBD1,TRBV10-3,-,TRBJ1-1,TGTGCCATCAGTGACGAGGGGGCCGCTGAAGCTTTCTTT,CAISDEGAAEAFF
TRBD1,TRBV7-9,-,TRBJ1-4,TGTGCCAGCAGCCCGACAGGGGTCTGGAATGAAAAACTGTTTTTT,CASSPTGVWNEKLFF
TRBD2,TRBV10-1,-,TRBJ2-1,TGCGCCAGCGGAATAGCGGGGGGTAACAATGAGCAGTTCTTC,CASGIAGGNNEQFF
TRBD2,TRBV11-3,-,TRBJ2-3,TGTGCCAGCAGCCGGGGACTAGCGGGAGGCACAGATACGCAGTATTTT,CASSRGLAGGTDTQYF
-,TRBV7-8,-,TRBJ2-1,TGTGCCAGCAGCTTCGGACAGATAGAGAGGGGTGAGCAGTTCTTC,CASSFGQIERGEQFF
-,TRBV7-2,-,TRBJ2-7,TGTGCCAGCACCTATGCCGGGGACGAGCAGTACTTC,CASTYAGDEQYF
-,TRBV7-3,few,TRBJ2-3,TGTGCCAGCAGCTTAACAGCACCAGATACGCAGTATTTT,CASSLTAPDTQYF
TRBD2,TRBV29-1,-,TRBJ2-2,TGCAGCGTTGGGGGGGCGACTAGCGGGAGAATACGCACCGGGGAGCTGTTTTTT,CSVGGATSGRIRTGELFF
-,TRBV7-6,-,TRBJ2-7,TGTGCCAGCAGCCCTGTGATCCGGAGCGAGCAGTACTTC,CASSPVIRSEQYF
TRBD1,TRBV28,-,TRBJ2-7,TGTGCCAGCAGCCCCTCAGGGGGATCCTACGAGCAGTACTTC,CASSPSGGSYEQYF
TRBD1,TRBV15,-,TRBJ1-4,TGTGCCACCAGCAGAGACACAGGGGGCAATGAAAAACTGTTTTTT,CATSRDTGGNEKLFF
TRBD1,TRBV6-5,-,TRBJ1-1,TGTGCCAGCAGAAACAGGGGGCCAAACACTGAAGCTTTCTTT,CASRNRGPNTEAFF
-,TRBV5-5,once,TRBJ2-1,TGTGCCAGCAGCTTGGAGGAGGGTATGACTTCCGACAATGAGCAGTTCTTC,CASSLEEGMTSDNEQFF
-,TRBV5-1,-,TRBJ2-6,TGCGCCAGCAGCCCCGCACTGAGCGGGGCCAACGTCCTGACTTTC,CASSPALSGANVLTF
TRBD1,TRBV19,-,TRBJ1-4,TGTGCCAGCGGGACAGGAGGAACTAATGAAAAACTGTTTTTT,CASGTGGTNEKLFF
-,TRBV10-2,-,TRBJ2-3,TGCGCCAGCAGAGACGGGGGGGCAGGGGGGGGAGATACGCAGTATTTT,CASRDGGAGGGDTQYF
-,TRBV28,once,TRBJ1-4,TGTGCCAGCAGGCAGGCTAATGAAAAACTGTTTTTT,CASRQANEKLFF
TRBD1,TRBV7-9,-,TRBJ2-7,TGTGCCAGCAGCGTGGGACAGGCAGCCTACGAGCAGTACTTC,CASSVGQAAYEQYF
TRBD2,TRBV7-2,once,TRBJ2-1,TGTGCCAGCAGCGTTAGCGGGAGGGGGTACAATGAGCAGTTCTTC,CASSVSGRGYNEQFF
TRBD1,TRBV6-5,-,TRBJ1-4,TGTGCCAGCAGGAACAGGGGAAGGGATGAAAAACTGTTTTTT,CASRNRGRDEKLFF
-,TRBV18,-,TRBJ1-1,TGTGCCAGCTCAGTACAGGGTTTTGGCACTGAAGCTTTCTTT,CASSVQGFGTEAFF
TRBD1,TRBV28,-,TRBJ1-1,TGTGCCAGCAGTCTCCCCGACAGGGTGGGCACTGAAGCTTTCTTT,CASSLPDRVGTEAFF
-,TRBV29-1,once,TRBJ2-3,TGCAGCGTTGACGAGGAGGGAGGCTACACAGATACGCAGTATTTT,CSVDEEGGYTDTQYF
TRBD2,TRBV2,-,TRBJ2-2,TGTGCCAGCAGTGAAGTACTAGCGGGAATCACCGGGGAGCTGTTTTTT,CASSEVLAGITGELFF
-,TRBV7-7,-,TRBJ2-3,TGTGCTAGCAGCTTGGAGAGCACAGATACGCAGTATTTT,CASSLESTDTQYF
-,TRBV27,-,TRBJ2-7,TGTGCCAGCAGCTCGACAGCTTCTTACGAGCAGTACTTC,CASSSTASYEQYF
TRBD1,TRBV27,-,TRBJ2-2,TGTGCCAGCAGTTTATTGGGACAGCGCGCGAACACCGGGGAGCTGTTTTTT,CASSLLGQRANTGELFF
-,TRBV19,-,TRBJ1-2,TGTGCCAGTAGGCCGGCCGGGCAGGGGTCTAACTATGGCTACACCTTC,CASRPAGQGSNYGYTF
TRBD1,TRBV6-1,-,TRBJ2-1,TGTGCCAGCAGTCGGGACAGGGCAGGGAATGAGCAGTTCTTC,CASSRDRAGNEQFF